This T cell receptor (beta chain) was captured by sequencing in a study of cytomegalovirus exposure and HLA in healthy donors. In germline, CDR1 is SGHRS, CDR2 YFSETQ. The CDR3 runs to 15 residues. V was trimmed by 5 bases and J by 9 bases, leaving 21 bases between them. The PCR contained 60 Vbeta and 13 Jbeta primers. Sequenced by immunoSEQ multiplex PCR; TCRdb stores in-frame clones only, minus some. The listing records about 120,000 clones. Study-wide results and caveats: The study recorded over 150 TCR beta chains that were cytomegalovirus-associated.

Details on this clone: Antigen specificity is unknown.

Sequencing was performed on PBMCs. This TCR was sampled from a man aged 18 to 35 in good health and CMV-seronegative. This chain connects TRBV5-1 to TRBJ2-1, with D perhaps matching TRBD1 (6 bases). CDR3 sequence: CASRLLQGSISEQFF. In DNA form, the CDR3 reads TGCGCCAGCAGATTACTACAGGGATCGATCAGTGAGCAGTTCTTC.